This TCR beta chain originates from a study of cytomegalovirus exposure and HLA in healthy donors. Across the study: Most donors, about 82% of a few hundred genotyped, fell in the Caucasian-associated ancestry cluster. General study findings and limits: The analysis excluded some indistinguishable V segments, including TRBV6-2 and TRBV6-3. The authors listed around 150 TCR beta chains as cytomegalovirus-associated. Further analysis, carried out later, found HLA-associated TCR beta chains more clonally expanded than equally common other chains.

The CDR3 is 15 residues long. J lost 5 bases, V lost 1 base, and 5 bases had no gene match. The germline CDR1 and CDR2 sequences are LGHNA and YNFKEQ. The PCR used 60 Vbeta and 13 Jbeta primers. Assay: immunoSEQ multiplex PCR; the TCRdb copy retains only in-frame clones and omits some. The repertoire holds some 90,000 clones, with over 60% as singletons. Notes on this clone: The antigen is unknown.

Sequenced: PBMCs. This TCR was recovered from a boy younger than 18 in good health and CMV-seropositive. The chain employs TRBV4-2 and TRBJ2-1; TRBD2 aligns across 7 bases. The CDR3 loop is CASSQGGTKNNEQFF. The CDR3 DNA reads TGTGCCAGCAGCCAAGGCGGGACTAAGAACAATGAGCAGTTCTTC.